This paragraph covers one T cell receptor (beta chain) sequence. This clonotype was observed many times. It has no known antigen specificity. No clone much larger than this one lies a single base away; base qualities are absent. CDR1 and CDR2 are read off the germline V gene as SGHTA and FQGNSA. The CDR3 goes from the cysteine to the phenylalanine over 19 residues. Left in the record is the CDR3 DNA by itself, 57 bases read in frame from the first base. V is clipped by 1 base and J by 3 bases, and the sequence between their germline boundaries is 22 bases long. Sequencing was performed on an Illumina HiSeq 1500. TCRdb cleaned the public reads at Q25 with fastp, built clones with MiXCR and kept in-frame beta chains. Rows matching on CDR3 protein sequence are summarized as one entry with the most common DNA and genes. The sample contains fewer than 550,000 distinct CDR3 sequences, approximately 33% of them found a single time. Jointly, the top ten make up approximately 14% of the sample.

The record originates from a study of T cell repertoires in cytomegalovirus infection (dated by TCRdb to between 2017 and 2020). For context, the study as a whole: Because public TCR beta signatures pointed to carriage of CMV infection together with the matching HLA type, the HLA type of each donor mattered for the analysis.

The paper as a whole reports these results and caveats: The ex vivo response was dominated by HLA-C-restricted CMV-specific TCR beta clonotypes, which also provided the single most frequent clonotype in two of eight donors. Carriers of CMV infection plus the relevant HLA type were discriminated by the cumulative frequency of public TCR beta family members in the study cohort and in an independent roughly 350-donor cohort.

The receptor was isolated from a human donor in good health (CMV status not recorded). Some clones in this sample may be carry-over from other donors' samples. The sample was PBMCs. The chain uses TRBV7-2 and TRBJ1-5, with TRBD1 perhaps the D gene, on 5 matching bases. The DNA is TGTGCCAGCAGCTTAGAAGCAGGGATGGCGTTTCCGAACAATCAGCCCCAGCATTTT. This sequence encodes CASSLEAGMAFPNNQPQHF.